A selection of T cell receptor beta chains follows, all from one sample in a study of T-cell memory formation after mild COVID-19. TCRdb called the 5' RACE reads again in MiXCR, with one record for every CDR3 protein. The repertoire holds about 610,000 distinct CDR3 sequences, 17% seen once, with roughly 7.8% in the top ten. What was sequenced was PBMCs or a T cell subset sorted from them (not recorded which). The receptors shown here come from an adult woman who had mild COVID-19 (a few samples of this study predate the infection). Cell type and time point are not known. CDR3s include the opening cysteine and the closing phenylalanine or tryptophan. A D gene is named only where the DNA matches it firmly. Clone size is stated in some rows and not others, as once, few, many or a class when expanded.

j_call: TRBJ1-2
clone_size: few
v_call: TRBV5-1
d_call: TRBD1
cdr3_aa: CASSLGTVRDGYTF
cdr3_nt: TGCGCCAGCAGCCTCGGGACAGTGAGAGATGGCTACACCTTC

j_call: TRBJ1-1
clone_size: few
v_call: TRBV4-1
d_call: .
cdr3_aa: CASSQENSGTTEAFF
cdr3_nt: TGCGCCAGCAGCCAAGAAAACTCGGGAACTACTGAAGCTTTCTTT

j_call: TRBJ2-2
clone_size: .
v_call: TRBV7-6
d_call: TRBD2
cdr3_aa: CASSFAGTSFDTGELFF
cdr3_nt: TGTGCCAGCAGCTTTGCCGGGACTAGCTTCGACACCGGGGAGCTGTTTTTT

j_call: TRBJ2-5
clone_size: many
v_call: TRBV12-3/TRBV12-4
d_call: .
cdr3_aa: CASSLGTQGETQYF
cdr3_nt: TGTGCCAGCAGTTTGGGGACGCAAGGGGAGACCCAGTACTTC

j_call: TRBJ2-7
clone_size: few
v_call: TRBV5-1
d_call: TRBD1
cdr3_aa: CASSSPTGTGTYEQYF
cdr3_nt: TGCGCCAGCAGCTCACCAACCGGGACAGGGACCTACGAGCAGTACTTC

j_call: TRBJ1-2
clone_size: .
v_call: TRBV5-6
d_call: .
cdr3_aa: CASSSTRLGYGYTF
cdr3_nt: TGTGCCAGCAGCTCCACCAGGTTGGGCTATGGCTACACCTTC

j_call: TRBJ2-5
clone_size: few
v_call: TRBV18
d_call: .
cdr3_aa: CASSPSGARETQYF
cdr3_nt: TGTGCCAGCTCACCATCGGGGGCGCGGGAGACCCAGTACTTC

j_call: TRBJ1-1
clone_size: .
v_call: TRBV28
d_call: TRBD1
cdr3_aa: CASSETTGVTEAFF
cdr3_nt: TGTGCCAGCAGTGAAACGACAGGGGTTACTGAAGCTTTCTTT

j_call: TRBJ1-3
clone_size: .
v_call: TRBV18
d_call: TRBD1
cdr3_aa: CASSRSTGPQDTIYF
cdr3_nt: TGTGCCAGCTCACGATCGACAGGGCCGCAGGACACCATATATTTT

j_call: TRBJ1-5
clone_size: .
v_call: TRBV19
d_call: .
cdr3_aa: CASTTPGLNQPQHF
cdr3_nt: TGTGCCAGTACCACTCCGGGGCTCAATCAGCCCCAGCATTTT

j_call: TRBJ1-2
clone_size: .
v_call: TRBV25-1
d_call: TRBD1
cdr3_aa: CASSEYTGGLPYGYTF
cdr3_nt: TGTGCCAGCAGTGAATACACAGGGGGCCTTCCATACGGCTACACCTTC

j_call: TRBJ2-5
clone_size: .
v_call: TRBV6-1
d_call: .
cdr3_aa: CASSVTRGAQETQYF
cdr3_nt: TGTGCCAGCTCCGTCACTAGGGGTGCCCAAGAGACCCAGTACTTC

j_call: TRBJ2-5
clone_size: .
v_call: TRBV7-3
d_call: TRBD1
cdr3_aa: CPGQGALGLETQYF
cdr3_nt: TGCCCGGGACAGGGGGCGCTGGGTCTAGAGACCCAGTACTTC

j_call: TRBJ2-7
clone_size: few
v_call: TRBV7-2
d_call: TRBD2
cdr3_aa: CASSPDSGVYEQYF
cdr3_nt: TGTGCCAGCAGCCCCGACAGCGGGGTGTACGAGCAGTACTTC

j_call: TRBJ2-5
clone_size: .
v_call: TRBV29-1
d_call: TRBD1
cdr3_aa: CSVRATGSQETQYF
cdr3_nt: TGCAGCGTGCGAGCGACAGGGTCCCAAGAGACCCAGTACTTC

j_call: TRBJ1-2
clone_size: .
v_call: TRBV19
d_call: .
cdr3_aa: CASSIGQGTIVEGYTF
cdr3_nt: TGTGCCAGTAGTATCGGTCAGGGCACGATTGTAGAAGGCTACACCTTC

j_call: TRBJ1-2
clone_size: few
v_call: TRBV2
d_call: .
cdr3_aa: CASSRGRVDGYTF
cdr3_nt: TGTGCCAGCAGTCGCGGCAGGGTCGATGGCTACACCTTC

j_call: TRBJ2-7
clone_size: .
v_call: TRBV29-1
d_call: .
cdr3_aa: CSVLLGSYEQYF
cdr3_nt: TGCAGCGTCCTACTGGGCTCCTACGAGCAGTACTTC

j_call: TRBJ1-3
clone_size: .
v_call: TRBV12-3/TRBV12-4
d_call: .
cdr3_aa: CASSPWGTRSGNTIYF
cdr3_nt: TGTGCCAGCAGTCCCTGGGGGACGAGGTCTGGAAACACCATATATTTT

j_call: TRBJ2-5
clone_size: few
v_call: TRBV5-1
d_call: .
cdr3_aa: CASSLDPGETQYF
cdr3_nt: TGCGCCAGCAGCTTGGATCCGGGAGAGACCCAGTACTTC

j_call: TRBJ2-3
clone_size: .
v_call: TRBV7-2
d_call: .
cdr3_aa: CASSGQEGRTDTQYF
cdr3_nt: TGTGCCAGCAGCGGCCAGGAAGGGAGGACAGATACGCAGTATTTT

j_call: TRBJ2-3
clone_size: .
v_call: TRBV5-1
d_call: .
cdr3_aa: CASSLTGVSDTQYF
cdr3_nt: TGCGCCAGCAGCTTGACCGGGGTTTCGGATACGCAGTATTTT

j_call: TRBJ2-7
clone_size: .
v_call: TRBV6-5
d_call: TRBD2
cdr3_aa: CASSPTSGRVGGSYEQYF
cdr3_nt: TGTGCCAGCAGTCCAACTAGCGGGAGGGTCGGAGGGTCCTACGAGCAGTACTTC

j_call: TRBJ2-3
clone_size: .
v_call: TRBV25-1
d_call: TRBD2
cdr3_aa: CASSRLAGANTQYF
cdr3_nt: TGTGCCAGCAGTAGACTAGCGGGAGCGAATACGCAGTATTTT

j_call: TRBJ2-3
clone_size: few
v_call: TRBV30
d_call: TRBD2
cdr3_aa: CALSYSGRLATQYF
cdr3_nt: TGTGCCCTCTCCTATAGCGGGAGGTTGGCTACGCAGTATTTT

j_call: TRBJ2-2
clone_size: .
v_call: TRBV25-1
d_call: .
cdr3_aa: CASSDRGPGELFF
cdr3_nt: TGTGCCAGCAGTGATCGAGGGCCCGGGGAGCTGTTTTTT

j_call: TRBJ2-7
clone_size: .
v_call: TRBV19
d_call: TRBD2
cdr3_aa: CASSASGRLYEQYF
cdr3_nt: TGTGCCAGTAGTGCTAGCGGGAGGCTTTACGAGCAGTACTTC

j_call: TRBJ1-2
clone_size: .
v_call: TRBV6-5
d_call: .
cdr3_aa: CASRPGTFNYGYTF
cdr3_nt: TGTGCCAGCAGACCCGGGACCTTTAACTATGGCTACACCTTC

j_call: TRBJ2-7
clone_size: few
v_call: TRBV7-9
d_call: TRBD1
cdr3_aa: CASCPGGSYEQYF
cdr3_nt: TGTGCCAGCTGTCCAGGGGGTTCCTACGAGCAGTACTTC

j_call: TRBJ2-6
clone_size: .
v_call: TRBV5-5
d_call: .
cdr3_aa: CASSRPEMGLSGANVLTF
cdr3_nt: TGTGCCAGCAGCCGACCGGAAATGGGTCTCTCTGGGGCCAACGTCCTGACTTTC

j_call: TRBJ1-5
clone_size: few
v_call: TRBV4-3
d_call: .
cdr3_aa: CASSQDLQGSNQPQHF
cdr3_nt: TGCGCCAGCAGCCAAGACCTCCAGGGTAGCAATCAGCCCCAGCATTTT

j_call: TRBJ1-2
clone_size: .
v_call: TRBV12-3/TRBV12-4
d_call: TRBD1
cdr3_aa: CASKYSGGLVGYTF
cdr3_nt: TGTGCCAGCAAGTACTCAGGGGGTCTGGTTGGCTACACCTTC

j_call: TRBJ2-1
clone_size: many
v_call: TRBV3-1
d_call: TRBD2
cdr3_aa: CASSQGGGATNEQFF
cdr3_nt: TGTGCCAGCAGCCAAGGCGGGGGGGCCACAAATGAGCAGTTCTTC

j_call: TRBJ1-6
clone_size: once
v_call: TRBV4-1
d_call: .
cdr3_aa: CASSAQGNSPLHF
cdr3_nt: TGCGCCAGCAGTGCCCAGGGGAATTCACCCCTCCACTTT

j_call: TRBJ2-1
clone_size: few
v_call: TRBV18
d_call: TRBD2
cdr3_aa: CASSPAGVGNEQFF
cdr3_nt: TGTGCCAGCTCACCAGCGGGAGTCGGCAATGAGCAGTTCTTC

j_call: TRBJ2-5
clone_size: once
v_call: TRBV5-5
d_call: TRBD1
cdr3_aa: CASSGQPQGWKTQYF
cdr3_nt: TGTGCCAGCAGCGGGCAACCACAGGGGTGGAAGACCCAGTACTTC

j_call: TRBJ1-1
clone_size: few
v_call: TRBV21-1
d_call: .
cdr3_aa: CASSKNGTVRWNTEAFF
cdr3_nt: TGTGCCAGCAGCAAAAATGGGACAGTCCGTTGGAACACTGAAGCTTTCTTT

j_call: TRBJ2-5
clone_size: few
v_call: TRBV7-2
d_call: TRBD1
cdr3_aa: CASSSDRAETQYF
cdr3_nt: TGTGCCAGCAGTTCCGACAGGGCCGAGACCCAGTACTTC

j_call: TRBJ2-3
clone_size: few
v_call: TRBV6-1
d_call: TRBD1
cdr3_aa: CASSEGTGGPDTQYF
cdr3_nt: TGTGCCAGCAGTGAAGGGACAGGGGGCCCAGATACGCAGTATTTT

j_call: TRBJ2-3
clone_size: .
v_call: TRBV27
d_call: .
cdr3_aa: CASSMLGGGRSTDTQYF
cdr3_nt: TGTGCCAGCAGTATGCTAGGGGGAGGGAGGTCCACAGATACGCAGTATTTT

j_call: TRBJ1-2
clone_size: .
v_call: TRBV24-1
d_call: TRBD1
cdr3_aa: CATSEAGQGRSTF
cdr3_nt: TGTGCCACCAGTGAAGCGGGACAGGGAAGGAGCACCTTC

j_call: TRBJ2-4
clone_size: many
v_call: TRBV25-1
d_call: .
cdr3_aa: CASSGTLKNIQYF
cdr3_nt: TGTGCCAGCAGTGGGACCCTCAAAAACATTCAGTACTTC